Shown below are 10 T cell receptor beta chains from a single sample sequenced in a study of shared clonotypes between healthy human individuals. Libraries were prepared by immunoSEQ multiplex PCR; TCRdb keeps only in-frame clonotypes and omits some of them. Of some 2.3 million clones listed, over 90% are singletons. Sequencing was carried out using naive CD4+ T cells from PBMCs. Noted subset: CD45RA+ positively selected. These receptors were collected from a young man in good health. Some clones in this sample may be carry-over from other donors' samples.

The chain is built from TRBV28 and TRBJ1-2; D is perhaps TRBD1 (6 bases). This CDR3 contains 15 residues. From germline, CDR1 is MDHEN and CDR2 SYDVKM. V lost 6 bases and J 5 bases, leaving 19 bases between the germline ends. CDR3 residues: CASSSGGGAGYGYTF. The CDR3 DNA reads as TGTGCCAGCAGCTCTGGTGGGGGCGCGGGTTATGGCTACACCTTC.

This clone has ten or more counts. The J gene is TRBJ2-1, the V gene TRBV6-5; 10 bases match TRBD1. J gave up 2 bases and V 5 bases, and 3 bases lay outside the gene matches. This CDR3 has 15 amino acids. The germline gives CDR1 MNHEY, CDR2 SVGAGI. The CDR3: CASSPTGGAYNEQFF. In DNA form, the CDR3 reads TGTGCCAGCAGTCCGACAGGGGGCGCCTACAATGAGCAGTTCTTC.

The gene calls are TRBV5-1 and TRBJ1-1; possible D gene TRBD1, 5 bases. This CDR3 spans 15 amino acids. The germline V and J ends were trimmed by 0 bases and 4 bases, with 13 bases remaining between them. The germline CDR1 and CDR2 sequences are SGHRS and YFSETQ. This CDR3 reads CASSLDDRSPTEAFF. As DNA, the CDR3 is TGCGCCAGCAGCTTGGATGACAGATCGCCCACTGAAGCTTTCTTT.

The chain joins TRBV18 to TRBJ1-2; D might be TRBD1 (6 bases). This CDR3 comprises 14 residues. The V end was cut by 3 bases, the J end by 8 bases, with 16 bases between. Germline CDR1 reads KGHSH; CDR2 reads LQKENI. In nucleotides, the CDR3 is TGTGCCAGCTCACCGTCACAGGGACCCGGAGGCTACACCTTC. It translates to CASSPSQGPGGYTF.

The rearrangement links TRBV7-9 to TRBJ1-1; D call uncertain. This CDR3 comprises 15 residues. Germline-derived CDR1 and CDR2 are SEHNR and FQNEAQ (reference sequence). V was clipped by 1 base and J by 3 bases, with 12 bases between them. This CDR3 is CASSLGEGVDTEAFF. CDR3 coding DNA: TGTGCCAGCAGCTTAGGGGAGGGTGTAGACACTGAAGCTTTCTTT.

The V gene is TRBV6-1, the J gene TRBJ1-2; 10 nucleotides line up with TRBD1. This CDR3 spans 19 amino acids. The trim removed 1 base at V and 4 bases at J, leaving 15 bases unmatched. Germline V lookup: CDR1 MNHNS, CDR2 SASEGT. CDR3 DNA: TGTGCCAGCAGTGAAGTTGTTGGGGGCTGGACAGGGGGTTTCTATGGCTACACCTTC. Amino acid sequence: CASSEVVGGWTGGFYGYTF.

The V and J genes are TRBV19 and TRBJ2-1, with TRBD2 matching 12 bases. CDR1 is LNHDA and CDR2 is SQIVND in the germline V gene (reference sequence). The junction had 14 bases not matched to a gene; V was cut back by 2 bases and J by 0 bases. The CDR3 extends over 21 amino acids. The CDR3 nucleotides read TGTGCCAGTAGTATACAGGGCTCGGGACTAGCGGGCACGAGCTCCTACAATGAGCAGTTCTTC. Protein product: CASSIQGSGLAGTSSYNEQFF.

The CDR3 DNA reads as TGTGCCAGCAGGGGGGGCGGGGAGGCGAGCAATCAGCCCCAGCATTTT. Translated: CASRGGGEASNQPQHF. This sequence joins TRBV6-6 and TRBJ1-5, with D perhaps TRBD1 (6 bases). The CDR3 has 16 amino acids. V was cut by 6 bases and J by 1 base, with 16 bases left in between. Germline lookup yields CDR1 MNHNY and CDR2 SVGAGI (reference sequence).

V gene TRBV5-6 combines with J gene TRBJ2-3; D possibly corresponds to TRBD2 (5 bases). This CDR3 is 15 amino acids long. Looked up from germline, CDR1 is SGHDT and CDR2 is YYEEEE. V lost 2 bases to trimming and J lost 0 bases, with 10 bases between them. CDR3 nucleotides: TGTGCCAGCAGCTTCGTAGCGACGAGCACAGATACGCAGTATTTT. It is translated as CASSFVATSTDTQYF.

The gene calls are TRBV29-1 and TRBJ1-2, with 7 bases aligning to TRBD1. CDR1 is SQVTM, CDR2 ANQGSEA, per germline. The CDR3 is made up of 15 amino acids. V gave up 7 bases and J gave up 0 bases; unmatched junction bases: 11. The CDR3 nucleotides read TGCAGCGCCGATGGGGGGACAGTCCCTAACTATGGCTACACCTTC. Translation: CSADGGTVPNYGYTF. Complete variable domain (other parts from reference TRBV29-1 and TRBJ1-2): SAVISQKPSRDICQRGTSLTIQCQVDSQVTMMFWYRQQPGQSLTLIATANQGSEATYESGFVIDKFPISRPNLTFSTLTVSNMSPEDSSIYLCSADGGTVPNYGYTFGSGTRLTVV.